The 28 T cell receptor beta chains below were found in one sample sequenced in a study of OX40 agonist ivuxolimab in advanced cancers. The table came from immunoSEQ multiplex PCR; TCRdb's copy has only in-frame clones and leaves some out. The profile shows about 70,000 clones, 90% to 95% of them singletons. Material: CD4+ or CD8+ T cells sorted from blood, obtained in a trial of the OX40 agonist ivuxolimab. These receptors were obtained from an adult with an advanced solid tumor such as melanoma, head and neck, liver or kidney cancer.

J is TRBJ2-7 and V is TRBV6-1, with 8 bases fitting TRBD1. The junction had 10 bases not matched to a gene; V was cut back by 6 bases and J by 3 bases. This CDR3 has 15 residues. Per germline, CDR1 MNHNS and CDR2 SASEGT. DNA for the CDR3: TGTGCCAGCAGCTCAGGGGGCGCCCCATTCTACGAGCAGTACTTC. Encoded protein: CASSSGGAPFYEQYF.

V gene TRBV11-3 combines with J gene TRBJ2-7, with 10 bases lining up with TRBD2. CDR3 size: 15 residues. After removal of 4 bases from V and 2 bases from J, the junction contained 5 bases not matched to a gene. From germline, CDR1 is SGHNT and CDR2 YENEEA. The CDR3 loop is CASSYRTSGTYEQYF. The CDR3 DNA follows: TGTGCCAGCAGCTACCGAACTAGCGGGACCTACGAGCAGTACTTC.

The J gene is TRBJ1-2, the V gene TRBV5-1; TRBD1 aligns across 9 bases. V lost 2 bases to trimming and J lost 0 bases; unmatched junction nucleotides: 11. This CDR3 has 18 residues. Per the germline V gene, CDR1 is SGHRS and CDR2 is YFSETQ. As DNA, the CDR3 is TGCGCCAGCAGCTTACCCGGGACAGGGACCAGGACTAACTATGGCTACACCTTC. Translating gives CASSLPGTGTRTNYGYTF.

The V call is TRBV5-1, the J call TRBJ2-1, with TRBD2 identical over 10 bases. The CDR3 is made up of 14 amino acids. Germline V gene sequence: CDR1 SGHRS, CDR2 YFSETQ. The V segment lost 0 bases and the J segment 9 bases; nucleotides outside the gene matches: 3. The CDR3: CASSLEVAGGEQFF. Here the CDR3 DNA reads TGCGCCAGCAGCTTGGAGGTAGCGGGAGGTGAGCAGTTCTTC.

The chain is built from TRBV19 and TRBJ1-3; D is perhaps TRBD1 (6 bases). Trimming pared 4 bases from V and 1 base from J, leaving 8 bases between. The germline CDR1 and CDR2 sequences are LNHDA and SQIVND (reference sequence). CDR3 length: 14 amino acids. CDR3 amino acids: CASSTQGSGNTIYF. CDR3 coding DNA: TGTGCCAGTAGTACACAGGGTTCTGGAAACACCATATATTTT.

The chain is built from TRBV12-5 and TRBJ2-2, with 8 bases fitting TRBD1. V gave up 1 base and J gave up 5 bases; unmatched junction bases: 6. In germline, CDR1 is LGHNT, CDR2 FRNRAP. This CDR3 has 16 residues. CDR3 loop: CASGLAVTGGTGELFF. CDR3 nucleotides: TGTGCTAGTGGTTTGGCGGTAACAGGGGGGACCGGGGAGCTGTTTTTT.

V is TRBV4-2 and J is TRBJ2-7; D is unresolved. V lost 2 bases to trimming and J lost 4 bases, with 3 bases between them. This CDR3 is 11 amino acids long. CDR1 and CDR2 from the germline V gene are LGHNA and YNFKEQ. Here the CDR3 DNA reads TGTGCCAGCAGCCAAAATTACGAGCAGTACTTC. Translating it yields CASSQNYEQYF.

V is TRBV6-6 and J is TRBJ1-5; D remains ambiguous. This CDR3 is built from 13 residues. From germline, CDR1 is MNHNY and CDR2 SVGAGI (reference sequence). V lost 2 bases and J lost 6, with 8 bases in between. The CDR3 here is CASSYQVPQPQHF. DNA for the CDR3: TGTGCCAGCAGTTACCAAGTTCCTCAGCCCCAGCATTTT.

The chain couples TRBV27 to TRBJ1-5, with D unresolved. V lost 10 bases to trimming and J lost 2 bases, with 15 bases between them. This CDR3 is built from 14 residues. The V gene's germline CDR1 is MNHEY and CDR2 SMNVEV (reference sequence). The DNA of the CDR3 is TGTGCCACCTCGGCTGGATGGGGCAATCAGCCCCAGCATTTT. Translating it yields CATSAGWGNQPQHF.

V is TRBV28 and J is TRBJ1-5, with D perhaps matching TRBD1 (6 bases). The CDR3 has 14 residues. Trimming left V 3 bases short and J 5 bases short, with 11 bases between. Germline lookup yields CDR1 MDHEN and CDR2 SYDVKM. The CDR3 DNA is TGTGCCAGCAGTTTGCGGGACACCTATCAGCCCCAGCATTTT. It codes for CASSLRDTYQPQHF.

The chain links TRBV10-3 to TRBJ2-1; D remains unclear. Trimming cost V 4 bases and J 7 bases, with 23 bases left between them. Germline V gene sequence: CDR1 ENHRY, CDR2 SYGVKD. The CDR3 has 17 amino acids. For the CDR3, the DNA is TGTGCCATCAGTGGGCCTGATGGCTCACTCCTAGGGAATGAGCAGTTCTTC. Translated: CAISGPDGSLLGNEQFF.

The CDR3 protein is CASRTSGASSYNEQFF. CDR3 DNA sequence: TGTGCCAGCAGGACTAGCGGGGCCAGCTCCTACAATGAGCAGTTCTTC. The V and J genes are TRBV25-1 and TRBJ2-1; 11 nucleotides match TRBD2. Trimming took 6 bases from V and 0 from J; bases not matched to a gene: 4. Germline loops: CDR1 MGHDK, CDR2 SYGVNS. The CDR3 is made up of 16 amino acids.

The V call is TRBV6-5, the J call TRBJ1-2; D is ambiguous. The CDR3 is 14 residues long. The germline V gene has CDR1 MNHEY and CDR2 SVGAGI. Trimming shortened V by 0 bases and J by 1 base, and 6 bases separated the two germline ends. As DNA, the CDR3 is TGTGCCAGCAGTTACTCGTGGTTTAACTATGGCTACACCTTC. It codes for CASSYSWFNYGYTF.

The chain uses TRBV5-1 and TRBJ2-7, with D possibly TRBD2 on 6 matching bases. Germline lookup yields CDR1 SGHRS and CDR2 YFSETQ. This CDR3 has 16 amino acids. The ends were cut back, 0 bases at V and 2 bases at J, with 15 bases in the middle. The DNA for the CDR3 is TGCGCCAGCAGCTTGGCAGGGCGGGGCAGGGCCTACGAGCAGTACTTC. Translating gives CASSLAGRGRAYEQYF.

The rearrangement joins TRBV15 to TRBJ1-3; D gene unclear. The CDR3 length is 12 residues. Trimming removed 1 base from V and 3 bases from J, with 1 base in between. Germline V CDR1 and CDR2: LNHNV, YYDKDF (reference sequence). Here the CDR3 reads CATSRVGNTIYF. CDR3 sequence (DNA): TGTGCCACCAGCAGAGTTGGAAACACCATATATTTT.

The CDR3 DNA sequence: TGCGCCAGCGGTTCTCAATCTCGGGGAGATACGCAGTATTTT. Its protein product is CASGSQSRGDTQYF. The chain combines TRBV5-1 with TRBJ2-3; D is possibly TRBD2 (5 bases). Trimming removed 7 bases at V and 5 bases at J, with 17 bases between. The CDR3 has 14 residues. Germline assignment: CDR1 SGHRS and CDR2 YFSETQ.

This clone has a handful of counts. V is TRBV5-1 and J is TRBJ1-1; D is perhaps TRBD1 (6 bases). The CDR3 spans 13 residues. V lost 4 bases and J lost 8, with 15 bases in between. Germline CDR1 SGHRS, CDR2 YFSETQ. The CDR3 loop is CASSPLQGYEAFF. The CDR3 nucleotides are TGCGCCAGCAGCCCACTACAGGGTTACGAAGCTTTCTTT.

The V gene is TRBV7-2, the J gene TRBJ2-3, with a possible D match to TRBD1 (5 bases). V lost 4 bases and J 2 bases, leaving 22 bases between the germline ends. The CDR3 totals 18 residues. Germline V CDR1 and CDR2: SGHTA, FQGNSA. The DNA for the CDR3 is TGTGCCAGCAGCTCACCGCTGGGGCAGGCCCTAATCACAGATACGCAGTATTTT. Amino acid sequence: CASSSPLGQALITDTQYF.

In this sample, this clone turned up once. This sequence joins TRBV19 and TRBJ2-5, with a tentative D call TRBD1 (6 bases). The length of the CDR3 is 13 residues. Germline V lookup: CDR1 LNHDA, CDR2 SQIVND (reference sequence). V was trimmed by 5 bases and J by 7 bases, leaving 14 bases between them. CDR3 DNA: TGTGCCAGTAGTCCCGGGACAAGGGTGACCCAGTACTTC. It is translated as CASSPGTRVTQYF.

The V call is TRBV7-8, the J call TRBJ2-2; D gene uncertain. CDR1 and CDR2 from the germline V gene are SGHVS and FQNEAQ. The CDR3 is 17 amino acids. Trimming took 2 bases from V and 5 from J, leaving 18 bases between them. CDR3 in amino acids: CASSLKSGHTWTGELFF. The CDR3 DNA is TGTGCCAGCAGCTTAAAGTCTGGCCATACATGGACCGGGGAGCTGTTTTTT.

The CDR3 nucleotides are TGTGCCAGCAGGAACGACAGGGCGCGTCAGCCCCAGCATTTT. Translation gives CASRNDRARQPQHF. The V gene is TRBV2, the J gene TRBJ1-5, with 7 bases aligning to TRBD1. This CDR3 is 14 amino acids long. Losses at the gene ends were 6 bases for V and 6 bases for J; bases not matched to a gene: 8. CDR1 is SNHLY, CDR2 FYNNEI, per germline.

This sequence joins TRBV5-1 and TRBJ1-2; no clear D gene. V was trimmed by 3 bases and J by 4 bases, leaving 10 bases between them. CDR1 is SGHRS and CDR2 is YFSETQ in the germline V gene. This CDR3 region has 13 residues. The DNA of the CDR3 is TGCGCCAGCAGCTCGGCAGAATCCTATGGCTACACCTTC. It encodes CASSSAESYGYTF.

The chain employs TRBV29-1 and TRBJ2-1; TRBD2 matches at 10 bases. Per the germline V gene, CDR1 is SQVTM and CDR2 is ANQGSEA. J lost 3 bases, V lost 1 base, and 6 bases had no gene match. This CDR3 region has 16 residues. The CDR3, as DNA: TGCAGCGTTGAAGTCGGGACTAGCGCTCACTACAATGAGCAGTTCTTC. Its translation: CSVEVGTSAHYNEQFF.

This rearrangement joins TRBV6-6 to TRBJ1-1; 8 nucleotides agree with TRBD1. In germline, CDR1 is MNHNY, CDR2 SVGAGI (reference sequence). The V and J ends lost 2 bases and 5 bases, in that order; junction bases with no gene match: 4. The CDR3 spans 14 residues. The CDR3 loop reads CASSYRDRRTEAFF. The CDR3 region has the DNA TGTGCCAGCAGTTACCGGGACAGGAGGACTGAAGCTTTCTTT.

The J gene is TRBJ2-1, the V gene TRBV7-3, with TRBD2 identical over 7 bases. V shed 1 base and J 1 base; nucleotides not matched to a gene: 1. There are 15 residues in the CDR3. CDR1 SGHTA and CDR2 FQGTGA come from the germline V gene. The CDR3 sequence is CASSLNGRSYNEQFF. CDR3 nucleotides: TGTGCCAGCAGCTTAAACGGGAGGTCCTACAATGAGCAGTTCTTC.

This sequence joins TRBV15 and TRBJ1-6; D is undetermined. The germline V gene has CDR1 LNHNV and CDR2 YYDKDF (reference sequence). CDR3 length: 16 residues. V shed 5 bases and J shed 5 bases, with 16 bases lying between them. CDR3 coding DNA: TGTGCCACCAGCTCAACAGATTCATCTCATAATTCACCCCTCCACTTT. Translated, it gives CATSSTDSSHNSPLHF.

The chain couples TRBV6-5 to TRBJ1-5; D possibly corresponds to TRBD1 (5 bases). Trimming took 0 bases from V and 6 from J, leaving 15 bases between them. Per germline, CDR1 MNHEY and CDR2 SVGAGI. The CDR3 spans 16 residues. The CDR3 loop reads CASSYSGWGMGQPQHF. Here the CDR3 DNA reads TGTGCCAGCAGTTACTCGGGGTGGGGCATGGGTCAGCCCCAGCATTTT.

The chain joins TRBV6-1 to TRBJ1-2; D not certain. The V end was cut by 5 bases, the J end by 4 bases, with 11 bases between. Germline CDR1 reads MNHNS; CDR2 reads SASEGT. The CDR3 sequence is 13 residues long. DNA for the CDR3: TGTGCCAGCAGTTCCACAGCGACCTATGGCTACACCTTC. It yields the protein CASSSTATYGYTF.